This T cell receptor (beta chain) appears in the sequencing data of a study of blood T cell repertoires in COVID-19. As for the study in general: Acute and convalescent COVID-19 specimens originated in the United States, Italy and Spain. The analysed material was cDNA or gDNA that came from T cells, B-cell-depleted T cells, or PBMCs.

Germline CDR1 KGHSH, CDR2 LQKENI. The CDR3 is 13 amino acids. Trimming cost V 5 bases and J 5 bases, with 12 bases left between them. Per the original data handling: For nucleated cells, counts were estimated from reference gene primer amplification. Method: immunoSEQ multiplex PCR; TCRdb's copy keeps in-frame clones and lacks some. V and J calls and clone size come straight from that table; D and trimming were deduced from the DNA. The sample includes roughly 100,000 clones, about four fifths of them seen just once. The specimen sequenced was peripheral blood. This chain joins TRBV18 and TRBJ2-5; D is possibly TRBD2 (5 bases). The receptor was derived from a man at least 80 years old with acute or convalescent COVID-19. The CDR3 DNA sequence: TGTGCCAGCTCAAGGTCCCGGGGTGAGACCCAGTACTTC. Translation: CASSRSRGETQYF.